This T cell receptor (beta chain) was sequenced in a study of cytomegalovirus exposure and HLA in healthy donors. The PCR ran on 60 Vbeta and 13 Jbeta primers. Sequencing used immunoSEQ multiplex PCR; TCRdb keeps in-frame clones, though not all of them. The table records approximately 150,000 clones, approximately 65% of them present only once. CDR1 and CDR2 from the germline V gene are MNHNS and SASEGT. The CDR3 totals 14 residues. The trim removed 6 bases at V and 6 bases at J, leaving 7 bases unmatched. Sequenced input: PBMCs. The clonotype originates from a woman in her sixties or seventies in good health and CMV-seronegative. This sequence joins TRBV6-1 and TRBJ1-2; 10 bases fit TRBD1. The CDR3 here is CASRADRGSDGYTF. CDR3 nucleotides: TGTGCCAGCAGGGCGGACAGGGGGTCTGATGGCTACACCTTC.